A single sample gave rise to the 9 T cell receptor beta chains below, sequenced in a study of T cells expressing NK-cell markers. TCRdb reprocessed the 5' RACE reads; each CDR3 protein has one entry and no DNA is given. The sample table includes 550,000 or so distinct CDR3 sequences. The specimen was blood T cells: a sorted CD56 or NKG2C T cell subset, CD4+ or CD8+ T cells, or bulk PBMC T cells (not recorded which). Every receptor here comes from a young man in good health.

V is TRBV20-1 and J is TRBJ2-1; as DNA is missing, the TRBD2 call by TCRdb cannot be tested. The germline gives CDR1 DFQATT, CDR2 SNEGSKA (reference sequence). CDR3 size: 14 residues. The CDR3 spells CSAKSGLGHNEQFF.

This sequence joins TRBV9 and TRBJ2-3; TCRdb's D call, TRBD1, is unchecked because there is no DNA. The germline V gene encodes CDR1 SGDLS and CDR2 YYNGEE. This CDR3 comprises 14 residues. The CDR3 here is CASSVATQGDTQYF.

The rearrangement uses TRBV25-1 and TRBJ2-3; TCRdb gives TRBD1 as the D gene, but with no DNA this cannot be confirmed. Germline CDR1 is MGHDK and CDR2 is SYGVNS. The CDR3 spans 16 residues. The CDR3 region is CASSSPTGAPTDTQYF.

The CDR3 is CASSVATSGSPYEQYF. The rearrangement links TRBV9 to TRBJ2-7; with no DNA, the TCRdb D assignment of TRBD2 cannot be verified. This CDR3 region has 16 residues. The germline V gene has CDR1 SGDLS and CDR2 YYNGEE.

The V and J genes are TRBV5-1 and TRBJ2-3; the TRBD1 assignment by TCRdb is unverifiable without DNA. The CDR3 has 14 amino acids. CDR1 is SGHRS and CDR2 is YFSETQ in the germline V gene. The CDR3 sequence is CASSPGLAKDTQYF.

The CDR3 protein is CASTPDGREQYF. The J gene is TRBJ2-7, the V gene TRBV6-5; lacking DNA, the TRBD1 call made by TCRdb goes unchecked. CDR1 is MNHEY, CDR2 SVGAGI, per germline. CDR3 size: 12 residues.

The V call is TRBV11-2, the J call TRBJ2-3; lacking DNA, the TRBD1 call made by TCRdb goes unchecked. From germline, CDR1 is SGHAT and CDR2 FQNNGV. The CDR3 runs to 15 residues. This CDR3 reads CASSFPEQGSIAQYF.

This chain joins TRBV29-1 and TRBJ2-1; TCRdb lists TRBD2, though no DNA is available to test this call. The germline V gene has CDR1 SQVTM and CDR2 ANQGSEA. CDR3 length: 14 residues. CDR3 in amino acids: CSVSSGRHGDEQFF.

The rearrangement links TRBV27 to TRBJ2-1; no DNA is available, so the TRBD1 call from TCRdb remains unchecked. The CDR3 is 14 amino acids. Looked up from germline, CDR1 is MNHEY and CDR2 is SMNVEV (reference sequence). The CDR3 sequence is CASSLLSPVDEQFF.